The clone carrying this T cell receptor beta chain was detected ten times or more. This entry belongs to a study of identical twins. Germline loops: CDR1 KGHDR, CDR2 SFDVKD. Trimming took off 1 base at V and 0 bases at J, with 10 bases between the two ends. The CDR3 runs to 16 residues. TCRdb ran MiXCR on the 5' RACE reads and lists one entry per CDR3 protein. The sample lists some 590,000 distinct CDR3 sequences; 9% to 10% were seen once. Separately, the same data were catalogued under a study of yellow fever vaccine responses in identical twins.

The sequencing sample was made of PBMCs. The gene calls are TRBV24-1 and TRBJ2-3, with TRBD1 as a possible D gene (5 bases). This clonotype originated in a woman younger than 35 in good health. The CDR3 loop is CATSDFERTSTDTQYF. CDR3 nucleotides: TGTGCCACCAGTGATTTCGAAAGGACAAGCACAGATACGCAGTATTTT.